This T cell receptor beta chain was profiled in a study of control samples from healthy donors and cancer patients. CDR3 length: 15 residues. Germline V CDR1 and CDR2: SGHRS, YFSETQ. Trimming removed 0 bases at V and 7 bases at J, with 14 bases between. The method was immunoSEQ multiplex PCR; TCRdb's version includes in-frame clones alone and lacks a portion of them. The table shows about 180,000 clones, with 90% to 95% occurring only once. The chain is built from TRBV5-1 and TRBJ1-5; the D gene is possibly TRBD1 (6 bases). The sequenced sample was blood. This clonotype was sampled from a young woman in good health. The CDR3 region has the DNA TGCGCCAGCAGCTTGGGGACAGTGTATGGACAGCCCCAGCATTTT. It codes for CASSLGTVYGQPQHF. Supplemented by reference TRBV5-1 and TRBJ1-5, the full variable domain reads KAGVTQTPRYLIKTRGQQVTLSCSPISGHRSVSWYQQTPGQGLQFLFEYFSETQRNKGNFPGRFSGRQFSNSRSEMNVSTLELGDSALYLCASSLGTVYGQPQHFGDGTRLSIL.